These 23 T cell receptor beta chains were sequenced from one sample in a study of prognosis after radiotherapy for stage I lung cancer. CDR3 of TCR beta was amplified from genomic DNA via a two-round multiplex PCR. Initially, in first-round PCR, primers specific to each TRBV and TRBJ gene were used. From the multiplex PCR reads, TCRdb called clonotypes with MiXCR, one entry per CDR3 protein. The top ten hold approximately 23% of the sample, which has approximately 20,000 distinct CDR3 sequences, approximately 26% seen once. Sequenced material: PBMCs, taken before or after stereotactic body radiation therapy (not recorded which). The receptor set was obtained from a donor older than 45 with non-small cell lung cancer.

In this sample, this clonotype turned up many times. This chain uses TRBV19 with TRBJ1-2, with 9 bases fitting TRBD1. This CDR3 has 13 amino acids. The V gene end was trimmed by 3 bases and the J gene end by 5 bases; junction bases not matched to a gene: 1. From germline, CDR1 is LNHDA and CDR2 SQIVND (reference sequence). Here the CDR3 reads CASSIDRGYGYTF. The CDR3, as DNA: TGTGCCAGTAGTATCGACAGGGGGTATGGCTACACCTTC.

This clonotype was observed a single time. A far larger clone is only one base removed, so a read error is likely. The rearrangement uses TRBV7-9 and TRBJ1-3, with D uncertain. V shed 1 base and J shed 0 bases, with 13 bases lying between them. Germline lookup yields CDR1 SEHNR and CDR2 FQNEAQ (reference sequence). This CDR3 region has 17 residues. The CDR3 DNA follows: TGTGCCAGCAGCTTAGTGGTTGTCAGACTCTCTGGAAACACCATATATTTT. It is translated as CASSLVVVRLSGNTIYF.

This clonotype was seen many times. The rearrangement joins TRBV30 to TRBJ1-1, with D possibly matching TRBD1 (6 bases). The CDR3 has 13 residues. Germline-derived CDR1 and CDR2 are GTSNPN and SVGIG (reference sequence). Between the trimmed V and J ends, which lost 2 bases and 2 bases, there was a span of 9 bases. The CDR3 here is CAWSTGANTEAFF. CDR3 in DNA: TGTGCCTGGAGTACGGGGGCCAACACTGAAGCTTTCTTT.

In its sample, this clonotype ranks as medium-sized. The chain uses TRBV3-1 and TRBJ1-1, with D perhaps matching TRBD1 (5 bases). V was clipped by 1 base and J by 5 bases, with 8 bases between them. CDR3 length equals 13 residues. Germline assignment: CDR1 LGHDT and CDR2 YNNKEL (reference sequence). The CDR3 sequence: CASSQGPGTEAFF. The CDR3 region has the DNA TGTGCCAGCAGCCAAGGCCCAGGGACTGAAGCTTTCTTT. Full variable domain (rest looked up from reference TRBV3-1 and TRBJ1-1): DTAVSQTPKYLVTQMGNDKSIKCEQNLGHDTMYWYKQDSKKFLKIMFSYNNKELIINETVPNRFSPKSPDKAHLNLHINSLELGDSAVYFCASSQGPGTEAFFGQGTRLTVV.

This clonotype has just a few counts. This chain links TRBV9 with TRBJ2-1; possibly TRBD2 for D (6 bases). CDR3 size: 15 residues. The germline V gene encodes CDR1 SGDLS and CDR2 YYNGEE. Between the trimmed V and J ends, which lost 3 bases and 4 bases, there was a span of 14 bases. CDR3 amino acids: CASSGHGGNYNEQFF. The DNA of the CDR3 is TGTGCCAGCAGCGGTCACGGGGGTAATTACAATGAGCAGTTCTTC. Full variable domain (outside the CDR3, taken from reference TRBV9 and TRBJ2-1): DSGVTQTPKHLITATGQRVTLRCSPRSGDLSVYWYQQSLDQGLQFLIQYYNGEERAKGNILERFSAQQFPDLHSELNLSSLELGDSALYFCASSGHGGNYNEQFFGPGTRLTVL.

In its sample, this clonotype was seen many times. This rearrangement joins TRBV6-1 to TRBJ1-4; tentatively, D is TRBD1 (5 bases). There are 14 residues in the CDR3. V lost 7 bases and J 1 base, leaving 10 bases between the germline ends. Germline lookup yields CDR1 MNHNS and CDR2 SASEGT. CDR3 DNA sequence: TGTGCCAGCATATCGGGGGTAACTAATGAAAAACTGTTTTTT. Protein: CASISGVTNEKLFF.

The sample holds many counts of this clonotype. CDR3 amino acids: CSCRGRGTGELFF. CDR3 sequence (DNA): TGTTCCTGTAGGGGTCGTGGGACCGGGGAGCTGTTTTTT. The chain has TRBV2 and TRBJ2-2; D possibly corresponds to TRBD1 (5 bases). Looked up from germline, CDR1 is SNHLY and CDR2 is FYNNEI. There are 13 residues in the CDR3.

This clonotype was found many times. V gene TRBV3-1 combines with J gene TRBJ2-3; 7 bases fit TRBD2. Germline-derived CDR1 and CDR2 are LGHDT and YNNKEL (reference sequence). With 0 bases clipped from V and 2 bases from J, the junction kept 11 bases outside the gene matches. The CDR3 length is 18 residues. As DNA, the CDR3 is TGTGCCAGCAGCCAAGAGAGATGGGCTAGCGGAAACACAGATACGCAGTATTTT. Protein product: CASSQERWASGNTDTQYF.

The table lists this clonotype with many counts. This chain connects TRBV19 to TRBJ1-1, with 7 bases that match TRBD1. The J segment lost 4 bases and the V segment lost 9 bases, leaving 8 bases of the junction unmatched. This CDR3 is 13 amino acids long. Germline V CDR1 and CDR2: LNHDA, SQIVND (reference sequence). The CDR3 bases are TGTGCCAGCAGAAACAGGGGATCCACTGAAGCTTTCTTT. It is translated as CASRNRGSTEAFF.

This clonotype was found once. This sequence joins TRBV30 and TRBJ1-1; D remains ambiguous. With 1 base removed from V and 2 bases from J, the gap between germline ends came to 11 bases. CDR3 length: 14 residues. Germline V gene data show CDR1 as GTSNPN and CDR2 as SVGIG (reference sequence). The chain's CDR3 is CAWSAQRSNTEAFF. The CDR3 DNA reads TGTGCCTGGAGTGCACAGCGATCCAACACTGAAGCTTTCTTT. Full variable domain (rest looked up from reference TRBV30 and TRBJ1-1): SQTIHQWPATLVQPVGSPLSLECTVEGTSNPNLYWYRQAAGRGLQLLFYSVGIGQISSEVPQNLSASRPQDRQFILSSKKLLLSDSGFYLCAWSAQRSNTEAFFGQGTRLTVV.

The rearrangement uses TRBV2 and TRBJ1-2; TRBD1 is a possible D gene (6 bases). Per germline, CDR1 SNHLY and CDR2 FYNNEI. This CDR3 is 11 amino acids long. V lost 5 bases, J lost 10 bases, and 11 bases lay in between. CDR3 bases: TGTGCCAGCAGTACAGGGTCTTTCTACACCTTC. Translating gives CASSTGSFYTF.

By share, this clonotype ranks as medium-sized (0.01 to 0.1%). The chain employs TRBV2 and TRBJ1-6; tentative D call: TRBD1 (5 bases). The ends were cut back, 7 bases at V and 5 bases at J, with 9 bases in the middle. Germline values: CDR1 SNHLY, CDR2 FYNNEI. This CDR3 contains 13 residues. DNA for the CDR3: TGTGCCAGCACAGGGACGGATAATTCACCCCTCCACTTT. Protein product: CASTGTDNSPLHF. The variable domain in full, with the rest retrieved from reference TRBV2 and TRBJ1-6, is EPEVTQTPSHQVTQMGQEVILRCVPISNHLYFYWYRQILGQKVEFLVSFYNNEISEKSEIFDDQFSVERPDGSNFTLKIRSTKLEDSAMYFCASTGTDNSPLHFGNGTRLTVT.

This clonotype has a count of ten or more. V gene TRBV6-1 combines with J gene TRBJ2-1; no clear D. V shed 8 bases and J shed 5 bases, with 19 bases lying between them. The germline CDR1 and CDR2 sequences are MNHNS and SASEGT. The CDR3 has 15 amino acids. CDR3 sequence: CASHTDVGGHNEQFF. The CDR3, as DNA: TGTGCCAGCCACACGGACGTGGGTGGCCACAATGAGCAGTTCTTC.

This clonotype was recorded many times. The chain couples TRBV28 to TRBJ1-5; no reliable D call. Germline values: CDR1 MDHEN, CDR2 SYDVKM. This CDR3 has 13 residues. V was pared by 6 bases and J by 4 bases, with 10 bases between. Written as DNA, the CDR3 is TGTGCCAGCAGCTCGGGTGGAAATCAGCCCCAGCATTTT. It codes for CASSSGGNQPQHF.

This clonotype came up many times. The rearrangement joins TRBV12-5 to TRBJ1-2, with D unresolved. V was clipped by 8 bases and J by 2 bases, with 6 bases between them. Germline V gene sequence: CDR1 LGHNT, CDR2 FRNRAP. This CDR3 contains 11 residues. This chain's CDR3 is CASPGNYGYTF. CDR3 nucleotide sequence: TGTGCTAGTCCCGGGAACTATGGCTACACCTTC.

As to this clonotype: A much bigger clone sits one base away, suggesting this may be a read error. The chain employs TRBV25-1 and TRBJ2-7, with 11 positions matching TRBD1. The CDR3 has 13 residues. CDR1 is MGHDK and CDR2 is SYGVNS in the germline V gene. V was pared by 8 bases and J by 5 bases, with 5 bases of the junction left unmatched. CDR3 bases: TGTGCCAGCCGGGACAGGGGGAACCACGAGCAGTACTTC. Protein product: CASRDRGNHEQYF.

The table lists this clonotype with a few counts. With a far larger clone one base away, a read error is the likely cause. The rearrangement links TRBV6-9 to TRBJ2-7; tentatively, D is TRBD1 or TRBD2 (5 bases each). The V end lost 3 bases, the J end lost 6 bases, and 12 bases lay between the germline ends. Germline V gives CDR1 MNHGY, CDR2 SVAAGI. CDR3 length: 13 residues. CDR3 loop: CASSYGAGVEQYF. DNA of the CDR3: TGTGCCAGCAGTTACGGGGCTGGCGTCGAGCAGTACTTC.

This clonotype was recorded many times. This sequence joins TRBV6-5 and TRBJ1-6, with D possibly being TRBD1 (6 bases). The length of the CDR3 is 14 residues. With 2 bases removed from V and 7 bases from J, the gap between germline ends came to 9 bases. The germline CDR1 and CDR2 sequences are MNHEY and SVGAGI. The CDR3 sequence: CASSYTGGNSPLHF. The CDR3 DNA follows: TGTGCCAGCAGTTACACCGGGGGCAATTCACCCCTCCACTTT.

In its sample, this clonotype was seen many times. V and J are TRBV19 and TRBJ2-6; 7 nucleotides agree with TRBD2. Germline loops: CDR1 LNHDA, CDR2 SQIVND (reference sequence). The V gene end was trimmed by 2 bases and the J gene end by 1 base; junction bases not matched to a gene: 5. There are 17 residues in the CDR3. CDR3 region: CASSIPPGGSGANVLTF. The CDR3 nucleotides read TGTGCCAGTAGTATACCCCCGGGGGGTTCTGGGGCCAACGTCCTGACTTTC.

At least ten counts were recorded for this clonotype. This chain uses TRBV30 with TRBJ2-3; D is unresolved. The CDR3 covers 13 residues. V lost 0 bases to trimming and J lost 3 bases, with 7 bases between them. From germline, CDR1 is GTSNPN and CDR2 SVGIG (reference sequence). The CDR3 DNA follows: TGTGCCTGGAGTGTCCGCTTAACAGATACGCAGTATTTT. Its translation is CAWSVRLTDTQYF. The full variable domain, its missing parts supplied by reference TRBV30 and TRBJ2-3, is SQTIHQWPATLVQPVGSPLSLECTVEGTSNPNLYWYRQAAGRGLQLLFYSVGIGQISSEVPQNLSASRPQDRQFILSSKKLLLSDSGFYLCAWSVRLTDTQYFGPGTRLTVL.

This clonotype was seen repeatedly, ten times or more. The J gene is TRBJ2-7, the V gene TRBV20-1; the match to TRBD1 covers 7 bases. V lost 1 base to trimming and J lost 3 bases; unmatched junction nucleotides: 3. Germline assignment: CDR1 DFQATT and CDR2 SNEGSKA (reference sequence). There are 13 residues in the CDR3. CDR3 amino acids: CSARGDRDYEQYF. As DNA, the CDR3 is TGCAGTGCTAGAGGCGACAGGGACTACGAGCAGTACTTC.

The chain employs TRBV7-2 and TRBJ2-5; D not certain. Germline CDR1 is SGHTA and CDR2 is FQGNSA. The CDR3 loop spans 16 amino acids. With 7 bases removed from V and 4 bases from J, the gap between germline ends came to 22 bases. In DNA, the CDR3 is TGTGCCAGCATTCCCGACCGGGCCGGCCGTTTAGAGACCCAGTACTTC. Its translation is CASIPDRAGRLETQYF.

Points on this clonotype: The likely explanation is a read error, given a far larger clone one base away. This chain links TRBV6-9 with TRBJ2-1, with TRBD2 identical over 10 bases. This CDR3 contains 15 residues. In germline, CDR1 is MNHGY, CDR2 SVAAGI. In nucleotides, the CDR3 is TGTGCCAGCAGTTTCGTAGCGGGAGGCCCCGATGAGCATTTCTTC. It codes for CASSFVAGGPDEHFF.